The 11 T cell receptor beta chains below all came from one sample that was sequenced in a study of blood T cell repertoires in COVID-19. Clones were read by immunoSEQ multiplex PCR, and TCRdb kept only the in-frame ones, dropping some. Among 120,000 or so clones listed, about 86% were seen once. The sequenced material came from peripheral blood. Source of these receptors: a woman in her forties or fifties with acute or convalescent COVID-19.

The chain joins TRBV4-1 to TRBJ1-6; no clear D. Germline V gene sequence: CDR1 MGHRA, CDR2 YSYEKL. The CDR3 runs to 14 residues. V was trimmed by 0 bases and J by 10 bases, leaving 10 bases between them. The chain's CDR3 is CASSQEDLTSPLHF. The CDR3 coding sequence is TGCGCCAGCAGCCAAGAAGACTTGACCTCACCCCTCCACTTT.

CDR3 sequence: CASTFKTTENYGYTF. As DNA, the CDR3 is TGTGCCAGCACCTTCAAGACGACAGAGAACTATGGCTACACCTTC. The chain couples TRBV6-5 to TRBJ1-2, with a possible D match to TRBD1 (5 bases). V was shortened by 7 bases and J by 2 bases, with 17 bases between the two germline ends. Germline CDR1 and CDR2: MNHEY and SVGAGI. This CDR3 has 15 amino acids.

In its sample, this clone was seen a few times. The V call is TRBV6-5, the J call TRBJ1-4; a weak D match, TRBD1 (5 bases). The CDR3 spans 12 residues. Deletions cut 6 bases from V and 6 bases from J, with 8 bases between. CDR1 is MNHEY and CDR2 is SVGAGI in the germline V gene. CDR3 amino acids: CASSVTDEKLFF. Here the CDR3 DNA reads TGTGCCAGCAGCGTGACAGATGAAAAACTGTTTTTT.

The CDR3: CASSPSGSSYNEQFF. In nucleotides, the CDR3 is TGTGCCAGTAGTCCCAGCGGGAGCTCCTACAATGAGCAGTTCTTC. The chain is built from TRBV19 and TRBJ2-1, with TRBD2 identical over 8 bases. This CDR3 has 15 amino acids. The ends lost 5 bases at V and 0 bases at J; junction bases unmatched: 3. Germline V gene data show CDR1 as LNHDA and CDR2 as SQIVND (reference sequence). Together with reference TRBV19 and TRBJ2-1, the CDR3 gives the full variable domain: DGGITQSPKYLFRKEGQNVTLSCEQNLNHDAMYWYRQDPGQGLRLIYYSQIVNDFQKGDIAEGYSVSREKKESFPLTVTSAQKNPTAFYLCASSPSGSSYNEQFFGPGTRLTVL.

J is TRBJ2-7 and V is TRBV28; 9 bases are shared with TRBD1. The V segment lost 8 bases and the J segment 7 bases; nucleotides outside the gene matches: 9. Germline V gene sequence: CDR1 MDHEN, CDR2 SYDVKM. The CDR3 is made up of 13 amino acids. CDR3 bases: TGTGCCAGCCGCGTGGGGACAGGGTATGAGCAGTACTTC. It codes for CASRVGTGYEQYF.

V gene TRBV3-1 (or the pseudogene TRBV3-2) combines with J gene TRBJ2-7; 10 nucleotides line up with TRBD2. The germline gives CDR1 LGHDT, CDR2 YNNKEL (reference sequence). Trimming at V came to 0 bases and at J to 7 bases, leaving 9 bases not matched to a gene. The CDR3 contains 16 residues. The CDR3 DNA reads as TGTGCCAGCAGCCAAGATTTCTCTAGCGGGAGTCGTGAGCAGTACTTC. It specifies CASSQDFSSGSREQYF.

The rearrangement joins TRBV7-3 to TRBJ2-1; 9 bases line up with TRBD2. Trimming removed 3 bases from V and 8 bases from J; junction bases left unmatched: 5. CDR3 length: 14 amino acids. Per the germline V gene, CDR1 is SGHTA and CDR2 is FQGTGA. The CDR3 reads CASSLGREGDEQFF. The CDR3 nucleotides read TGTGCCAGCAGCTTGGGGCGGGAGGGCGATGAGCAGTTCTTC.

The chain joins TRBV18 to TRBJ2-7; perhaps TRBD1 as D (6 bases). CDR3 length equals 13 residues. V shed 4 bases and J shed 4 bases, with 11 bases lying between them. From germline, CDR1 is KGHSH and CDR2 LQKENI. The CDR3 DNA reads as TGTGCCAGCTCACGACAGGCCGCGTACGAGCAGTACTTC. Its protein product is CASSRQAAYEQYF.

On this clone: This sample also contains other DNA sequences that code for the same CDR3. The rearrangement joins TRBV27 to TRBJ1-1; D may be TRBD1 (6 bases). From germline, CDR1 is MNHEY and CDR2 SMNVEV (reference sequence). V lost 1 base, J lost 4 bases, and 22 bases lay in between. This CDR3 is 18 amino acids long. Written as DNA, the CDR3 is TGTGCCAGCAGTTTATTCCCACCCCGGGGGGCTTTTGGCACTGAAGCTTTCTTT. Amino acid sequence: CASSLFPPRGAFGTEAFF.

The chain has TRBV18 and TRBJ2-1; D possibly corresponds to TRBD2 (6 bases). The CDR3 extends over 15 amino acids. Deletions cut 0 bases from V and 6 bases from J, with 12 bases between. Germline values: CDR1 KGHSH, CDR2 LQKENI. The CDR3 reads CASSPPTGAINEQFF. For the CDR3, the DNA is TGTGCCAGCTCACCACCAACGGGAGCTATCAATGAGCAGTTCTTC.

The chain has TRBV6-5 and TRBJ1-1, with D tentatively TRBD1 (5 bases). This CDR3 has 12 residues. CDR1 is MNHEY and CDR2 is SVGAGI in the germline V gene. V was pared by 6 bases and J by 4 bases, with 9 bases between. Here the CDR3 reads CASRGGLTEAFF. Written as DNA, the CDR3 is TGTGCCAGCAGGGGGGGTCTCACTGAAGCTTTCTTT.